This T cell receptor beta chain was identified during a study of radiotherapy plus CTLA-4 blockade in lung cancer (dated by TCRdb to the late 2010s). Study-level background: Objective responses occurred in 18% of enrolled patients, and around 29% achieved disease control.

The investigation overall reported the following: The strongest predictors of response were reported to be early dynamic shifts in blood T cell clones along with a rise in serum interferon-beta following radiation. After treatment with radiotherapy and ipilimumab, TCR clones that came from tumors expanded in the peripheral blood.

Details on this clone: What antigen it recognizes has not been identified. Within one base of it there is no much larger clone, and no base qualities were kept.

The germline V gene specifies SGHTA as CDR1 and FQGNSA as CDR2. For this chain, trimming is 5 bases at the V end and 0 bases at the J end, and the number of junction bases without a gene match is 14. The CDR3 measures 18 amino acids from cysteine to phenylalanine. The only DNA kept is the CDR3, 54 bases in frame from the first base. In this study, focal radiation therapy paired with CTLA-4 blockade (ipilimumab) was tested in patients who had chemo-refractory metastatic non-small-cell lung cancer. The protocol used for the library was the immunoSEQ multiplex PCR assay. In TCRdb, the immuneACCESS table is reduced to in-frame sequences with V and J assigned. These tables do not hold every clone; where another copy was compared, an unresolved V gene accounts for under half, and the others remain unexplained. A total of around 30,000 clones appear in this sample, roughly three quarters of them only once. The ten biggest clones cover 3.5% to 4.5% of the sample.

This specimen consisted of peripheral blood, obtained from a patient treated with radiotherapy plus ipilimumab. The TCR sequence derives from a human donor with non-small cell lung cancer who had stable disease on radiotherapy plus ipilimumab. The chain is made from TRBV7-2 and TRBJ1-1; 8 bases in between match TRBD1. The bases read TGTGCCAGCAGCCTGAGTCCTTTCAGGGGGCGCCTGAACACTGAAGCTTTCTTT. Translated, it gives CASSLSPFRGRLNTEAFF.